A selection of T cell receptor beta chains follows, all from one sample in a study of blood T cell repertoires in COVID-19. Some clones are missing from TCRdb's copy, which holds only in-frame ones; the method was immunoSEQ multiplex PCR. Of 200,000 to 300,000 clones in the sample, roughly 86% were seen once. Sequenced sample: PBMCs or T cells enriched from blood (not recorded which). The receptors were gathered from a woman younger than 30 who had recovered from COVID-19. CDR3s include the opening cysteine and the closing phenylalanine or tryptophan. Fields, in order: V gene, clone size, D gene, J gene, CDR3 DNA, CDR3 protein. D genes are given only for firm matches. Clone size, where shown, is once, few, many, or a class for clones that have expanded.

v_call: TRBV6-1
clone_size: .
d_call: TRBD2
j_call: TRBJ2-1
cdr3_nt: TGTGCCAGCAGTGGCGCGCTCCTTGGGCGGGGGGACAATGAGCAGTTCTTC
cdr3_aa: CASSGALLGRGDNEQFF

v_call: TRBV27
clone_size: once
d_call: TRBD1
j_call: TRBJ2-7
cdr3_nt: TGTGCCAGCAGTTCACCGAAGGGATGGACAGGGGGGTCCTACGAGCAGTACTTC
cdr3_aa: CASSSPKGWTGGSYEQYF

v_call: TRBV19
clone_size: .
d_call: TRBD1
j_call: TRBJ2-7
cdr3_nt: TGTGCCAGTAGTGAGCCGGGACAGGGGGTTTACGAGCAGTACTTC
cdr3_aa: CASSEPGQGVYEQYF

v_call: TRBV5-1
clone_size: few
d_call: TRBD1
j_call: TRBJ1-1
cdr3_nt: TGCGCCAGCGCCAACCGACAGGGGACACCCAACACTGAAGCTTTCTTT
cdr3_aa: CASANRQGTPNTEAFF

v_call: TRBV2
clone_size: .
d_call: TRBD1
j_call: TRBJ2-5
cdr3_nt: TGTGCGGGACACAGGGGCCGCCAAGAGACCCAGTACTTC
cdr3_aa: CAGHRGRQETQYF

v_call: TRBV7-2
clone_size: .
d_call: .
j_call: TRBJ2-5
cdr3_nt: TGTGCCAGCAGCTCCCTGACTCCGGAGACCCAGTACTTC
cdr3_aa: CASSSLTPETQYF

v_call: TRBV7-6
clone_size: .
d_call: .
j_call: TRBJ2-1
cdr3_nt: TGTGCCAGCAGCTCTCTACACCTGGGAGGCGAAGAGAGCTCCTACAATGAGCAGTTCTTC
cdr3_aa: CASSSLHLGGEESSYNEQFF

v_call: TRBV7-2
clone_size: .
d_call: TRBD1
j_call: TRBJ2-7
cdr3_nt: TGTGCCAGCAGCGTACCGGGACAGGGGGCTCGGGAGCAGTACTTC
cdr3_aa: CASSVPGQGAREQYF

v_call: TRBV4-3
clone_size: .
d_call: .
j_call: TRBJ2-7
cdr3_nt: TGCGCCAGCAGCCAAGAATTCAGGAATTCCTACGAGCAGTACTTC
cdr3_aa: CASSQEFRNSYEQYF

v_call: TRBV4-2
clone_size: few
d_call: .
j_call: TRBJ2-7
cdr3_nt: TGTGCCAGCAGCCCTCGGGACAACTCCTACGAGCAGTACTTC
cdr3_aa: CASSPRDNSYEQYF

v_call: TRBV7-9
clone_size: .
d_call: TRBD1
j_call: TRBJ2-5
cdr3_nt: TGTGCCGCCCCCAACCCTCGCCCCCCGCGGACAGGGAAAAAAGAGACCCAGTACTTC
cdr3_aa: CAAPNPRPPRTGKKETQYF

v_call: TRBV11-3
clone_size: once
d_call: .
j_call: TRBJ2-2
cdr3_nt: TGTGCCAGCAGCTTAGGTTTTCCAACCGGGGACACCGGGGAGCTGTTTTTT
cdr3_aa: CASSLGFPTGDTGELFF

v_call: TRBV6-4
clone_size: .
d_call: .
j_call: TRBJ1-1
cdr3_nt: TGTGCCAGCAGCTCCGGCGGGGAAGCTTTCTTT
cdr3_aa: CASSSGGEAFF

v_call: TRBV12-2
clone_size: .
d_call: .
j_call: TRBJ2-5
cdr3_nt: TGTGCAAGTCGCTCCCGTCATAGCGGGAGTTTAGAGACCCAGTACTTC
cdr3_aa: CASRSRHSGSLETQYF

v_call: TRBV19
clone_size: .
d_call: .
j_call: TRBJ2-1
cdr3_nt: TGTGCCAGTAGTATAGGCGGAATCTACTCGGGACTTTTGTTCAACAGGTGCAATGAGCAGTTCTTC
cdr3_aa: CASSIGGIYSGLLFNRCNEQFF

v_call: TRBV11-1
clone_size: .
d_call: TRBD2
j_call: TRBJ2-1
cdr3_nt: TGTGCCAGCAGCTTAGCGGGGCTAGCGGGAGGGGGTGAGCAGTTCTTC
cdr3_aa: CASSLAGLAGGGEQFF

v_call: TRBV11-3
clone_size: few
d_call: .
j_call: TRBJ2-1
cdr3_nt: TGTGCCAGCAGCTTAGATACCGTACGGGATGAGCAGTTCTTC
cdr3_aa: CASSLDTVRDEQFF

v_call: TRBV5-1
clone_size: .
d_call: .
j_call: TRBJ2-3
cdr3_nt: TGCGCCAGCAGCTTGGGGGGGCCGCGCACAGATACGCAGTATTTT
cdr3_aa: CASSLGGPRTDTQYF

v_call: TRBV7-6
clone_size: .
d_call: TRBD1
j_call: TRBJ2-3
cdr3_nt: TGTGCCAGCAGCTTAAAATCCCCCGGGACAGAGAGCACAGATACGCAGTATTTT
cdr3_aa: CASSLKSPGTESTDTQYF

v_call: TRBV4-1
clone_size: .
d_call: TRBD2
j_call: TRBJ2-5
cdr3_nt: TGCGTCAGCAGCCAAGTGGCGGGGGGGATAGAGACCCAGTACTTC
cdr3_aa: CVSSQVAGGIETQYF

v_call: TRBV28
clone_size: .
d_call: .
j_call: TRBJ1-5
cdr3_nt: TGTGCCAGCAGTTTATTGGTACGGGGAAGCAATCAGCCCCAGCATTTT
cdr3_aa: CASSLLVRGSNQPQHF

v_call: TRBV2
clone_size: .
d_call: .
j_call: TRBJ2-3
cdr3_nt: TGTGCCAGCAGGAACCCCACTTATATAGATACGCAGTATTTT
cdr3_aa: CASRNPTYIDTQYF

v_call: TRBV27
clone_size: .
d_call: .
j_call: TRBJ1-2
cdr3_nt: TGTGCCAGCAGTTTCACGGGGGGAAACTATGGCTACACCTTC
cdr3_aa: CASSFTGGNYGYTF

v_call: TRBV5-1
clone_size: once
d_call: .
j_call: TRBJ1-2
cdr3_nt: TGCGCCAGCAGCTTTGGAGAAAGGCAGGGGTACGGCTACACCTTC
cdr3_aa: CASSFGERQGYGYTF

v_call: TRBV7-7
clone_size: once
d_call: TRBD1
j_call: TRBJ2-1
cdr3_nt: TGTGCCAGCAGCTTAGGGAAGGACAGGGGGTACGAGCAGTTCTTC
cdr3_aa: CASSLGKDRGYEQFF

v_call: TRBV15
clone_size: .
d_call: .
j_call: TRBJ1-5
cdr3_nt: TGTGCCACCAGCCGGGACTCCGGGACTTTCAATCCCCAGCATTTT
cdr3_aa: CATSRDSGTFNPQHF

v_call: TRBV5-1
clone_size: .
d_call: TRBD1
j_call: TRBJ1-1
cdr3_nt: TGCGCCAGCAGCTCAGCAGGGGGCCAAAACACTGAAGCTTTCTTT
cdr3_aa: CASSSAGGQNTEAFF

v_call: TRBV7-2
clone_size: .
d_call: .
j_call: TRBJ1-4
cdr3_nt: TGTGCCAGCAGCTCCCGGAGGGTTCGGGAAAAACTGTTTTTT
cdr3_aa: CASSSRRVREKLFF

v_call: TRBV6-4
clone_size: .
d_call: TRBD1
j_call: TRBJ1-6
cdr3_nt: TGTGCCAGCAGCGACAGGGGGCTCGATTCACCCCTCCACTTT
cdr3_aa: CASSDRGLDSPLHF